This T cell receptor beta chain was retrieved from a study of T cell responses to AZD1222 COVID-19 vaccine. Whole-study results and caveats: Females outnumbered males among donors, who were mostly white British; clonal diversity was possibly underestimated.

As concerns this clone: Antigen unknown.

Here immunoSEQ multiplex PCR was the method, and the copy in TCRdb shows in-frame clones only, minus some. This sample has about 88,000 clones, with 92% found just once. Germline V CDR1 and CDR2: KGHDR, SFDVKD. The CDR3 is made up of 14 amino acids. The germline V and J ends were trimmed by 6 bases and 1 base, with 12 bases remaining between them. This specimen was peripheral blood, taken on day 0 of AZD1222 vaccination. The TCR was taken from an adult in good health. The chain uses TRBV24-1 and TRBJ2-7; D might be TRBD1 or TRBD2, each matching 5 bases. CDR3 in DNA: TGTGCCACCAGTCGTGGGGGTCCGTCCTACGAGCAGTACTTC. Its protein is CATSRGGPSYEQYF.